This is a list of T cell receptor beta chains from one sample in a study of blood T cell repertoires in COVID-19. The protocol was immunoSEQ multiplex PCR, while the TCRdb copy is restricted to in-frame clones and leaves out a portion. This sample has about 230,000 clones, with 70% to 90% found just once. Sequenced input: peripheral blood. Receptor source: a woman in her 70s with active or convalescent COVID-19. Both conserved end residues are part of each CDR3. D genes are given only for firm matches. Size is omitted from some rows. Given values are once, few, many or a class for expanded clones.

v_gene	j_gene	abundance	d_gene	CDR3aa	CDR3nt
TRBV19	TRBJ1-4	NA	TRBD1	CASRGDRRDEKLFF	TGTGCCAGTAGGGGGGACAGGAGGGATGAAAAACTGTTTTTT
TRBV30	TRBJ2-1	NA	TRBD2	CAWSGLGEGSYNEQFF	TGTGCCTGGAGTGGCCTCGGGGAGGGCTCCTACAATGAGCAGTTCTTC
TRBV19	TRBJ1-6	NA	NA	CASSMGGGDNSPLHF	TGTGCCAGTAGTATGGGTGGAGGGGATAATTCACCCCTCCACTTT
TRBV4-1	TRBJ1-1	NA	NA	CASSYLAGKNTEAFF	TGCGCCAGCAGCTACCTTGCGGGCAAGAACACTGAAGCTTTCTTT
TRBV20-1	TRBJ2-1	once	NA	CSASLTGISDNEQFF	TGCAGTGCTAGTCTAACCGGGATCTCCGACAATGAGCAGTTCTTC
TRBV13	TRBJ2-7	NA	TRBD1	CASSPRQGAYEQYF	TGTGCCAGCAGCCCCCGACAGGGAGCCTACGAGCAGTACTTC
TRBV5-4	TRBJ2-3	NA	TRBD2	CASSSQTSGRTDTQYF	TGTGCCAGCAGCTCGCAGACTAGCGGGAGAACAGATACGCAGTATTTT
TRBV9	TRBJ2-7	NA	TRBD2	CASSVGASGGPRGYEQYF	TGTGCCAGCAGCGTAGGGGCTAGCGGGGGGCCGAGAGGCTACGAGCAGTACTTC
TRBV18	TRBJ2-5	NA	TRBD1	CASSLRGQGGETQYF	TGTGCCAGCTCACTTAGAGGACAGGGAGGAGAGACCCAGTACTTC
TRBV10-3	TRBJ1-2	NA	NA	CAISDGPGDYGYTF	TGTGCCATCAGTGATGGTCCAGGGGATTATGGCTACACCTTC
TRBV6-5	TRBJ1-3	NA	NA	CASRQGSGNTIYF	TGTGCCAGCAGACAGGGCTCTGGAAACACCATATATTTT
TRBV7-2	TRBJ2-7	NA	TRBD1	CASSFVGQGSYEQYF	TGTGCCAGCAGCTTTGTCGGACAGGGATCCTACGAGCAGTACTTC
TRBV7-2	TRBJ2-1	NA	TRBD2	CASSLGLGGGFHEQFF	TGTGCCAGCAGCTTGGGACTAGGGGGGGGATTTCATGAGCAGTTCTTC
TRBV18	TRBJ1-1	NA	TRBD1	CASSPPGTGGEAFF	TGTGCCAGCTCACCACCCGGGACAGGGGGAGAAGCTTTCTTT
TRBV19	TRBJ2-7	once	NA	CASSMGQPLYEQYF	TGTGCCAGTAGTATGGGGCAACCGCTCTACGAGCAGTACTTC
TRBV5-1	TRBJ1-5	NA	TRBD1	CASSPTGNNQPQHF	TGCGCCAGCAGCCCGACAGGGAACAACCAGCCCCAGCATTTT
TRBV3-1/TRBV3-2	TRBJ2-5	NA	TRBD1	CASSRNPQGVEETQYF	TGTGCCAGCAGCCGAAATCCACAGGGGGTGGAGGAGACCCAGTACTTC
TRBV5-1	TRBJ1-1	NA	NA	CASSLVQAGDTEAFF	TGCGCCAGCAGCTTGGTACAGGCGGGGGACACTGAAGCTTTCTTT
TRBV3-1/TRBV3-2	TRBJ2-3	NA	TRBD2	CASSLFSGGGTDTQYF	TGTGCCAGCAGCCTTTTTAGCGGGGGGGGCACAGATACGCAGTATTTT
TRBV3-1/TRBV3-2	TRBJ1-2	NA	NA	CASSQSPGRNYGYTF	TGTGCCAGCAGCCAAAGCCCAGGAAGGAACTATGGCTACACCTTC
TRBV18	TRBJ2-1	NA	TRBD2	CASSTGGTHNEQFF	TGTGCCAGCTCAACGGGAGGGACCCACAATGAGCAGTTCTTC
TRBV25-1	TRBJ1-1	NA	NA	CASSPPGDRTEAFF	TGTGCCAGCAGTCCCCCCGGGGATAGGACTGAAGCTTTCTTT
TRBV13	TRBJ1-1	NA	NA	CASSFTRQVGTEAFF	TGTGCCAGCAGCTTCACCCGACAGGTGGGCACTGAAGCTTTCTTT
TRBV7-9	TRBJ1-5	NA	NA	CASSSTGHQPQHF	TGTGCCAGCAGCTCGACAGGACACCAGCCCCAGCATTTT
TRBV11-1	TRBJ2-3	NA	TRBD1	CASSLQGGTDTQYF	TGTGCCAGCAGCTTACAGGGGGGCACAGATACGCAGTATTTT
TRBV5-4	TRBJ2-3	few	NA	CASRSDRFTDTQYF	TGTGCCAGCAGATCGGACAGATTTACAGATACGCAGTATTTT
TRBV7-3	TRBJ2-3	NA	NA	CASSSPGGTDTQYF	TGTGCCAGCAGCTCCCCGGGAGGCACAGATACGCAGTATTTT
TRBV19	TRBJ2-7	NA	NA	CASSIIGGYEQYF	TGTGCCAGTAGTATAATAGGGGGCTACGAGCAGTACTTC
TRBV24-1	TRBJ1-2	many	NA	CATSGDPGAHDGYTF	TGTGCCACCAGTGGCGACCCGGGAGCCCACGATGGCTACACCTTC
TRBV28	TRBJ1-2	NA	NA	CASSLDSEGDYTF	TGTGCCAGCAGTTTGGACTCAGAGGGTGACTACACCTTC
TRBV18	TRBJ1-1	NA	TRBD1	CASSPQGQLNTEAFF	TGTGCCAGCTCACCACAGGGACAGCTGAACACTGAAGCTTTCTTT
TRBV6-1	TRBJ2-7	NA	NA	CASSDLYYEQYF	TGTGCCAGCAGTGATCTTTACTACGAGCAGTACTTC
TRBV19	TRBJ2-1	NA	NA	CASSVGESYNEQFF	TGTGCCAGTAGTGTGGGCGAATCCTACAATGAGCAGTTCTTC
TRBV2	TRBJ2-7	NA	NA	CASTNLGQSYEQYF	TGTGCCAGCACCAACCTTGGACAGTCCTACGAGCAGTACTTC
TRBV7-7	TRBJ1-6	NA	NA	CASSLKTGSNSPLHF	TGTGCCAGCAGCTTAAAAACAGGGAGCAATTCACCCCTCCACTTT
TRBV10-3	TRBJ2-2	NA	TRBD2	CAISEASGSNTGELFF	TGTGCCATCAGTGAGGCTAGCGGCTCGAACACCGGGGAGCTGTTTTTT
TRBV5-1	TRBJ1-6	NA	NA	CASSPEGRVNSPLHF	TGCGCCAGCAGCCCCGAAGGGAGGGTAAATTCACCCCTCCACTTT
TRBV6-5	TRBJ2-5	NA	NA	CASSFGQPLQETQYF	TGTGCCAGCAGTTTTGGACAGCCGCTTCAAGAGACCCAGTACTTC
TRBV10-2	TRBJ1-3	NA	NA	CASRGTGPNTIYF	TGCGCCAGCAGGGGTACAGGACCGAACACCATATATTTT
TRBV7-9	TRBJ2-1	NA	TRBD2	CASSLAGTSGRDEQFF	TGTGCCAGCAGCTTAGCGGGGACTAGCGGGAGAGATGAGCAGTTCTTC
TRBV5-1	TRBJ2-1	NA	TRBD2	CASSLGTSGSIYNEQFF	TGCGCCAGCAGCTTGGGGACTAGCGGGAGCATCTACAATGAGCAGTTCTTC
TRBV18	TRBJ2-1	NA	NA	CASSQTVSPYNEQFF	TGTGCCAGCTCACAGACAGTCAGCCCCTACAATGAGCAGTTCTTC
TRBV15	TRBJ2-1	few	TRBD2	CATSSRLAGVAREQFF	TGTGCCACCAGCAGCCGATTGGCGGGAGTAGCGCGGGAGCAGTTCTTC
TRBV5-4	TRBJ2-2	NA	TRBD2	CASSRTGTSGTGELFF	TGTGCCAGCAGCAGGACCGGGACTAGCGGCACCGGGGAGCTGTTTTTT
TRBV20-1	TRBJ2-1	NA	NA	CSARGENEQFF	TGCAGTGCTAGAGGGGAGAATGAGCAGTTCTTC